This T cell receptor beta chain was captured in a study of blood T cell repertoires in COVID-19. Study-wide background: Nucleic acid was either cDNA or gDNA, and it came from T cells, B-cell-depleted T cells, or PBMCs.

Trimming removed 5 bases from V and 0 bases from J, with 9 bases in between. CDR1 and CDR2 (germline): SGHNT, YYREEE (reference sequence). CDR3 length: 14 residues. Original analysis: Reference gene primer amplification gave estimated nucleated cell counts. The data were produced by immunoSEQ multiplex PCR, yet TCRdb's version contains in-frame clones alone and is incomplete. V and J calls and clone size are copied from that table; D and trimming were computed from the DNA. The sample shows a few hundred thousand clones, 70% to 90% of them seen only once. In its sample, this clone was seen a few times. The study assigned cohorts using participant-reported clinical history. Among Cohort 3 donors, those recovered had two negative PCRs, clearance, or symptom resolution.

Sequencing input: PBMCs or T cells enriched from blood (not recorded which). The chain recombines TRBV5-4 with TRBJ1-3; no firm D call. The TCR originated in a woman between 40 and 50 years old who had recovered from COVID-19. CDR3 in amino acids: CASSIQASGNTIYF. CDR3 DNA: TGTGCCAGCAGTATTCAGGCCTCTGGAAACACCATATATTTT.